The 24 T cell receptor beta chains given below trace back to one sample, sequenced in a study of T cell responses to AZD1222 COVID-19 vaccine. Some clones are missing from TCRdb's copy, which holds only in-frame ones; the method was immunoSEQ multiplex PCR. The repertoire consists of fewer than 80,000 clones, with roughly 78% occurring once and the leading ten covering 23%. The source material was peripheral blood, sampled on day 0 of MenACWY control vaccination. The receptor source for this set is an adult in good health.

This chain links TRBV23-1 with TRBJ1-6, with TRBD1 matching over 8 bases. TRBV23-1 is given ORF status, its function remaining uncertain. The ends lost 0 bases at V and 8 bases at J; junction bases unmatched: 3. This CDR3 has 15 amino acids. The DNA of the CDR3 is TGCGCCAGCAGTCAATCCAGGACAGGGCATTCACCCCTCCACTTT. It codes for CASSQSRTGHSPLHF.

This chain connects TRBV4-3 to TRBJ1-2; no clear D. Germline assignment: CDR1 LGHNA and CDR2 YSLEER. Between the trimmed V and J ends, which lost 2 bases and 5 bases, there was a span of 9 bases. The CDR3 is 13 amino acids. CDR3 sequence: CASSQSGSYGYTF. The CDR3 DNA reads TGCGCCAGCAGCCAATCGGGAAGTTATGGCTACACCTTC.

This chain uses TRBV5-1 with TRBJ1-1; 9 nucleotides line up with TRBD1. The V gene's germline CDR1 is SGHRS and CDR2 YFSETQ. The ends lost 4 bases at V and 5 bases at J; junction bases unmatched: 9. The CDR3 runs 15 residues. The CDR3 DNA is TGCGCCAGCAGCACGATGGGACAGGGAAAAACTGAAGCTTTCTTT. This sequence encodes CASSTMGQGKTEAFF.

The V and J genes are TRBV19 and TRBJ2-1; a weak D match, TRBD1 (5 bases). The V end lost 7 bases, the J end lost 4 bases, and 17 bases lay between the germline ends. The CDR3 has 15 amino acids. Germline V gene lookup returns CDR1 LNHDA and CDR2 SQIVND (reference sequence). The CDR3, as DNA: TGTGCCAGTACCCCGAGACAGTTCGATTACAATGAGCAGTTCTTC. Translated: CASTPRQFDYNEQFF.

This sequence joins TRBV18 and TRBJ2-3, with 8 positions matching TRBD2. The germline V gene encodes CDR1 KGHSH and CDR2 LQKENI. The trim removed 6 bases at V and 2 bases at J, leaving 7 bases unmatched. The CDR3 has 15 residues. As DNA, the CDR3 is TGTGCCAGCTCCACCGGGGGGGGCCCCACAGATACGCAGTATTTT. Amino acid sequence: CASSTGGGPTDTQYF.

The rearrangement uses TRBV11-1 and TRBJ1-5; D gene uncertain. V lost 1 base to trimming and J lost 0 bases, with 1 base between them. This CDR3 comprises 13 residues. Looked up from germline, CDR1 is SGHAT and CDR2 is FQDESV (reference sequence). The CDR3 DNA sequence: TGTGCCAGCAGCTTAGGTAGCAATCAGCCCCAGCATTTT. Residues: CASSLGSNQPQHF.

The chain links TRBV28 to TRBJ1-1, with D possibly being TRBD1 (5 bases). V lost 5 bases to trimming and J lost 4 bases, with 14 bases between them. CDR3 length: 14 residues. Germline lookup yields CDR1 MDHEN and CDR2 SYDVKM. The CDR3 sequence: CASSQLREGTEAFF. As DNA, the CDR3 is TGTGCCAGCAGTCAACTCAGGGAAGGCACTGAAGCTTTCTTT.

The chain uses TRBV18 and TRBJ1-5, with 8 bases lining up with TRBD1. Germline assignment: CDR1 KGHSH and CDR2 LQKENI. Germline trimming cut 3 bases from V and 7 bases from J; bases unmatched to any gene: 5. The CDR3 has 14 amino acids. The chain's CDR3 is CASSPGQVSQPQHF. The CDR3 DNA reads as TGTGCCAGCTCACCGGGACAGGTCTCCCAGCCCCAGCATTTT. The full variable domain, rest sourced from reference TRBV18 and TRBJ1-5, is NAGVMQNPRHLVRRRGQEARLRCSPMKGHSHVYWYRQLPEEGLKFMVYLQKENIIDESGMPKERFSAEFPKEGPSILRIQQVVRGDSAAYFCASSPGQVSQPQHFGDGTRLSIL.

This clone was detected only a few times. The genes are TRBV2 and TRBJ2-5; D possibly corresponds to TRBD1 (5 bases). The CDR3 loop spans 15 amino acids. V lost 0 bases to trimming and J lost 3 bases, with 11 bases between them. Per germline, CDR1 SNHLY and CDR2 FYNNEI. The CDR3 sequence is CASSEAPRGEETQYF. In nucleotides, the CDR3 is TGTGCCAGCAGTGAAGCGCCTAGGGGTGAAGAGACCCAGTACTTC.

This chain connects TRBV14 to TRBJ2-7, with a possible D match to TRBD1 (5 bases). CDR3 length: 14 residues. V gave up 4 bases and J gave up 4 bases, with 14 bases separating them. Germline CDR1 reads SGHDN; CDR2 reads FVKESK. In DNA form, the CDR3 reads TGTGCCAGCAGCCTCCTGGTGGGGCCGTACGAGCAGTACTTC. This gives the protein CASSLLVGPYEQYF.

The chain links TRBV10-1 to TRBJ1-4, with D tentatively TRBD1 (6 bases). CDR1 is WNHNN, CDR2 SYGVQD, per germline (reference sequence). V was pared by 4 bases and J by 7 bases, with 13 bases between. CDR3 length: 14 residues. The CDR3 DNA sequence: TGCGCCAGCAGTGCCGAGGGAGGGGGTGAAAAACTGTTTTTT. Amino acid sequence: CASSAEGGGEKLFF.

The CDR3 protein is CASSLDPTGDYRETQYF. The CDR3, as DNA: TGTGCCAGCAGTTTAGACCCGACAGGGGACTACCGAGAGACCCAGTACTTC. V and J are TRBV28 and TRBJ2-5; perhaps TRBD1 as D (8 bases). Germline V gives CDR1 MDHEN, CDR2 SYDVKM. The V and J ends lost 2 bases and 4 bases respectively, with 20 bases between them. CDR3 length: 17 residues.

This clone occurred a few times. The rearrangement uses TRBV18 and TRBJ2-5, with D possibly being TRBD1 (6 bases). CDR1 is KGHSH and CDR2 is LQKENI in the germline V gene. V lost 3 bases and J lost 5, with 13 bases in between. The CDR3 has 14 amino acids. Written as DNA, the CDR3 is TGTGCCAGCTCACCCCAGGGGCGAGGGGAGACCCAGTACTTC. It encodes CASSPQGRGETQYF.

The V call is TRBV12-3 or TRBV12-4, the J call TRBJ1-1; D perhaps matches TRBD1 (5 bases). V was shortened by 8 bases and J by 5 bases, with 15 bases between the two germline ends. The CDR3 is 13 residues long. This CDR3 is CASGQGLTTEAFF. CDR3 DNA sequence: TGTGCCAGCGGGCAGGGTTTAACTACTGAAGCTTTCTTT.

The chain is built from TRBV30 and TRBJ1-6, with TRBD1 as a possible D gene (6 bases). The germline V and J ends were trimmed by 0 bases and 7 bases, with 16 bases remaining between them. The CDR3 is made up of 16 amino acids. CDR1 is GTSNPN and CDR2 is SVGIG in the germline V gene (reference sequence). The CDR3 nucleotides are TGTGCCTGGAGTGTAGGGGGGGGGTCGTGGAATTCACCCCTCCACTTT. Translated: CAWSVGGGSWNSPLHF.

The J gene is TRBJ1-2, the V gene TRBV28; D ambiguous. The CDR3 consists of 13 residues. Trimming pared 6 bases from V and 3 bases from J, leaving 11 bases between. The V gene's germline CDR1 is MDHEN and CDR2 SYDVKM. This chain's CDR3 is CASSPGRYYGYTF. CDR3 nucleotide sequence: TGTGCCAGCAGCCCAGGACGGTACTATGGCTACACCTTC.

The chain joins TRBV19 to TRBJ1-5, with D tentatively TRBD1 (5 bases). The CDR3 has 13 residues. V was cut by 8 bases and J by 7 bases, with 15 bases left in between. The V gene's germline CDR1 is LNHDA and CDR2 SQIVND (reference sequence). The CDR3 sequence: CASGQGRRQPQHF. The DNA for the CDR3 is TGTGCCAGTGGCCAGGGTCGGAGGCAGCCCCAGCATTTT.

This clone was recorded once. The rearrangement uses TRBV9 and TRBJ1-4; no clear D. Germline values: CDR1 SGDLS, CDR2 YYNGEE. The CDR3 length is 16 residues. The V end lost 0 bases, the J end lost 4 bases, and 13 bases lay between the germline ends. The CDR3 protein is CASSVGFGGINEKLFF. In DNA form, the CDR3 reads TGTGCCAGCAGCGTAGGCTTCGGAGGGATTAATGAAAAACTGTTTTTT.

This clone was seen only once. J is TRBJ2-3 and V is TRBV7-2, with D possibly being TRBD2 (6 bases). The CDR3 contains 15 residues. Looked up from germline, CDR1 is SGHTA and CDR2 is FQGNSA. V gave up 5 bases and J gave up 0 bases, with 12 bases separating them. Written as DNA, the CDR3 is TGTGCCAGCAGCGCCCGGGACTTGAGCACAGATACGCAGTATTTT. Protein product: CASSARDLSTDTQYF.

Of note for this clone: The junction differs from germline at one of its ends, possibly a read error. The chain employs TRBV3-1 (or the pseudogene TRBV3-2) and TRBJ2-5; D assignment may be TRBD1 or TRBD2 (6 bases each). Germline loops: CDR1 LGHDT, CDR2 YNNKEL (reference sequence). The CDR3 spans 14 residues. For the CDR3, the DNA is TGTGCCAGCAGTCAAGGGGGGTCGGGGGAGACCCAGTACTTC. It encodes CASSQGGSGETQYF.

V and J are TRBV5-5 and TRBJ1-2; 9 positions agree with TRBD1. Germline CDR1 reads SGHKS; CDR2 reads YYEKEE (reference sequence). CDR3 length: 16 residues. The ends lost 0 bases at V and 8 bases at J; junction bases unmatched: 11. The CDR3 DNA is TGTGCCAGCAGCTTGGAGGGGACAGGGTTCCGTGACGGCTACACCTTC. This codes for CASSLEGTGFRDGYTF.

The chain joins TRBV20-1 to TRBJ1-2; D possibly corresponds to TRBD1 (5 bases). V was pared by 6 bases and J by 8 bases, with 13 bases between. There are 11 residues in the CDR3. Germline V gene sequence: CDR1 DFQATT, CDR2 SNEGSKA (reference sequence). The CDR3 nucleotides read TGCAGTGCAGCAGGGTCAAAAGGCTACACCTTC. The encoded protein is CSAAGSKGYTF.

The CDR3 protein is CSVQQGEAFF. In DNA, the CDR3 is TGCAGCGTTCAACAGGGGGAAGCTTTCTTT. The gene calls are TRBV29-1 and TRBJ1-1; the match to TRBD1 covers 7 bases. From germline, CDR1 is SQVTM and CDR2 ANQGSEA. CDR3 length: 10 residues. V shed 5 bases and J 8 bases; nucleotides not matched to a gene: 2.

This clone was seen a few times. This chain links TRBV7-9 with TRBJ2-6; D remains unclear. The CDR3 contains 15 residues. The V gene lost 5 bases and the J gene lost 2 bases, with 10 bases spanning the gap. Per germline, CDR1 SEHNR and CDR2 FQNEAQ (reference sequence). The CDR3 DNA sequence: TGTGCCAGCAGCGATACTGGGGCTGGGGCCAACGTCCTGACTTTC. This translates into CASSDTGAGANVLTF.